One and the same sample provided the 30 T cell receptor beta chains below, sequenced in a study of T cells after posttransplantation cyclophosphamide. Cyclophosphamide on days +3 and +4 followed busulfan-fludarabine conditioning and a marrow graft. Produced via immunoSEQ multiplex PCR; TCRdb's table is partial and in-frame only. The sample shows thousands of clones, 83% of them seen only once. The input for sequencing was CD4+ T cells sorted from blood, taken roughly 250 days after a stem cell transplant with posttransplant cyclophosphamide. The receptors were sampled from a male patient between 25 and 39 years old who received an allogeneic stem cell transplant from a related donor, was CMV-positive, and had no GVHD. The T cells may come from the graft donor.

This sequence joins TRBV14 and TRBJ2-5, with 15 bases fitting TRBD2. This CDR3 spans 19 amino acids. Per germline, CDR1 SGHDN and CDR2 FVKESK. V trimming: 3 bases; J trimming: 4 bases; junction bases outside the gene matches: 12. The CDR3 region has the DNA TGTGCCAGCAGCCATGCAGGGACTAGCGGGAGGTTGAGAGGAGAGACCCAGTACTTC. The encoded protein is CASSHAGTSGRLRGETQYF.

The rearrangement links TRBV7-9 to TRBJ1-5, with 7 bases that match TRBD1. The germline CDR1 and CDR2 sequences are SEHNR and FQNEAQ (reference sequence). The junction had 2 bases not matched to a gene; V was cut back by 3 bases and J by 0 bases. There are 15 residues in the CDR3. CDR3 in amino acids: CASSLGQFSNQPQHF. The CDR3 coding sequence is TGTGCCAGCAGCTTGGGACAGTTTAGCAATCAGCCCCAGCATTTT.

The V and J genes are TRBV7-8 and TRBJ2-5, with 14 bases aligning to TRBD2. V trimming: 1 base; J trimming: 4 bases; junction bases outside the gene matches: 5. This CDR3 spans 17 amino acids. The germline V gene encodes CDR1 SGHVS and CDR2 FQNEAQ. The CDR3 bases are TGTGCCAGCAGCTTAGGTGGGACTAGCGGGAGTGGAGAGACCCAGTACTTC. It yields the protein CASSLGGTSGSGETQYF.

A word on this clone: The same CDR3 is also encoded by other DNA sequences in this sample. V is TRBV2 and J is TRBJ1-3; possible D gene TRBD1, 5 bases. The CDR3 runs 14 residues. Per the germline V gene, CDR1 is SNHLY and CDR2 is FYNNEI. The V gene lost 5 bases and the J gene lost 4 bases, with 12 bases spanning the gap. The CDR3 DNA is TGTGCCAGCAGTACTACAGGCTACGGAAACACCATATATTTT. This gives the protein CASSTTGYGNTIYF.

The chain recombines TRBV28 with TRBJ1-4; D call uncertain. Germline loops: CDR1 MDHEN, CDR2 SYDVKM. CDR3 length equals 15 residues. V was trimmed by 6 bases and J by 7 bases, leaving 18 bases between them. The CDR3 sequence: CASSQAPGEGEKLFF. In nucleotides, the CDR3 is TGTGCCAGCAGCCAAGCACCCGGGGAGGGTGAAAAACTGTTTTTT.

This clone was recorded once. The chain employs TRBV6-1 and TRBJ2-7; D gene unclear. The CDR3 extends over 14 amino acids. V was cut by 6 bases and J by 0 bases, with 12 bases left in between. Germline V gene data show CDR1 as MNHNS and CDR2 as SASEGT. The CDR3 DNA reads TGTGCCAGCAGACGACACCCGAGCTCCTACGAGCAGTACTTC. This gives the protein CASRRHPSSYEQYF.

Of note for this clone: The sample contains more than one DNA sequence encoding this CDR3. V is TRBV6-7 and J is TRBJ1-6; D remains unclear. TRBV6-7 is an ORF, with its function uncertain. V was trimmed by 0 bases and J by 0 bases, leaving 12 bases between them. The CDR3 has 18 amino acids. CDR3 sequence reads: CASSYSVPDISYNSPLHF. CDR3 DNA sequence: TGTGCCAGCAGTTACTCGGTCCCCGACATCTCCTATAATTCACCCCTCCACTTT.

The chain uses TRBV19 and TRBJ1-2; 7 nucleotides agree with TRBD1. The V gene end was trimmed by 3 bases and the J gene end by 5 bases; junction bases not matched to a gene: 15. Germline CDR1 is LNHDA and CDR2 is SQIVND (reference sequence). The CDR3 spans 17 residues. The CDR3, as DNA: TGTGCCAGTAGTATTTTTCTTGCTCCGGGACAGATTTATGGCTACACCTTC. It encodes CASSIFLAPGQIYGYTF.

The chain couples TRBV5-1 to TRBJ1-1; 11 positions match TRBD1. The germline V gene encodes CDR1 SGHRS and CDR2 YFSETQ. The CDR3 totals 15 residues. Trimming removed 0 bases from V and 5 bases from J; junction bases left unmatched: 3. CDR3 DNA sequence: TGCGCCAGCAGCTTGGTCGGACAGGGGGCGACTGAAGCTTTCTTT. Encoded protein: CASSLVGQGATEAFF.

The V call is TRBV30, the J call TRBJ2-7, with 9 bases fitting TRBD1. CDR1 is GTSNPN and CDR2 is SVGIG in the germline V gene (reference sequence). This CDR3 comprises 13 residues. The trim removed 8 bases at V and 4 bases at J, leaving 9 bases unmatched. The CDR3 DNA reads TGTGCCGGAACCGGGACAGGGTTTTACGAGCAGTACTTC. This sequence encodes CAGTGTGFYEQYF.

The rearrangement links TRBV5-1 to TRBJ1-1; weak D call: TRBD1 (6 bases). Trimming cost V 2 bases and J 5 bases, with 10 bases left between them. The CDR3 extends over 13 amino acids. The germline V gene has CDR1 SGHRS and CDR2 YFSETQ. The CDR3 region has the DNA TGCGCCAGCAGCTTCCAGGGGCAAACTGAAGCTTTCTTT. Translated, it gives CASSFQGQTEAFF.

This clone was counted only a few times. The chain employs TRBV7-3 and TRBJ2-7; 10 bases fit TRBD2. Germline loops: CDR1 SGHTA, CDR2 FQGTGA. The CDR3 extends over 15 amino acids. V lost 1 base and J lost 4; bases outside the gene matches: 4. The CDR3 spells CASSLNPSGSYEQYF. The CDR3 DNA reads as TGTGCCAGCAGCTTAAATCCTAGCGGGAGTTACGAGCAGTACTTC.

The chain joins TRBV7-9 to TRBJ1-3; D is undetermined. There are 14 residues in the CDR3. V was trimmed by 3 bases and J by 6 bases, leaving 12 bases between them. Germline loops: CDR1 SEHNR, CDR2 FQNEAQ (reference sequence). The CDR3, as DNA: TGTGCCAGCAGCTTCGGTGCCTTTGAAAACACCATATATTTT. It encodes CASSFGAFENTIYF.

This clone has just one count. CDR3 DNA: TGTGCCAGCAGCTTGGAAACTTCGGGGGGCTACACCTTC. Amino acid sequence: CASSLETSGGYTF. The chain carries TRBV5-4 and TRBJ1-2, with no clear D. The CDR3 covers 13 residues. The V end lost 0 bases, the J end lost 8 bases, and 11 bases lay between the germline ends. Looked up from germline, CDR1 is SGHNT and CDR2 is YYREEE (reference sequence).

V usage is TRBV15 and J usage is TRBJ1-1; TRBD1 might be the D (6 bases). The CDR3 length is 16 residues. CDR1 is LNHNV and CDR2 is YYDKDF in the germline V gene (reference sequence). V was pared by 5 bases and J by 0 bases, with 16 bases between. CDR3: CATSPEGGPMNTEAFF. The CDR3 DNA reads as TGTGCCACCAGCCCTGAGGGGGGGCCTATGAACACTGAAGCTTTCTTT.

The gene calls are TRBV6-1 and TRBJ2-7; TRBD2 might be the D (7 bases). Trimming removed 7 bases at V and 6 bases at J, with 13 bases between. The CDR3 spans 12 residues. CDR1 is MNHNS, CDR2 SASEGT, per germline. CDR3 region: CASTLGGVEQYF. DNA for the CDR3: TGTGCCAGCACTCTAGGGGGGGTCGAGCAGTACTTC.

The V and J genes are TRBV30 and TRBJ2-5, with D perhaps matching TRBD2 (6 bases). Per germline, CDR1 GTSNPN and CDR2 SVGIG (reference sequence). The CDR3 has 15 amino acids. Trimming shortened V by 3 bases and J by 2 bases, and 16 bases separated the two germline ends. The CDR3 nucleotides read TGTGCCTGGAGGATATGGGGGACTGCACAAGAGACCCAGTACTTC. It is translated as CAWRIWGTAQETQYF.

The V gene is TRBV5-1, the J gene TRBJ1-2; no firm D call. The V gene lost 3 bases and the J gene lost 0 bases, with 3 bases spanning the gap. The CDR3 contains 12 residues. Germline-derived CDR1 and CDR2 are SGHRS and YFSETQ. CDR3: CASSSTNYGYTF. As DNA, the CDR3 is TGCGCCAGCAGCTCCACTAACTATGGCTACACCTTC.

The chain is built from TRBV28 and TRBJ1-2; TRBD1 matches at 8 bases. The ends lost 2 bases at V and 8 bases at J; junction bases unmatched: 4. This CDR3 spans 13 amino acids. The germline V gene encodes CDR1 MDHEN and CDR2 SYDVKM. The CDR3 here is CASSLQGARGYTF. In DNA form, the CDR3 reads TGTGCCAGCAGTTTACAGGGGGCGCGAGGCTACACCTTC.

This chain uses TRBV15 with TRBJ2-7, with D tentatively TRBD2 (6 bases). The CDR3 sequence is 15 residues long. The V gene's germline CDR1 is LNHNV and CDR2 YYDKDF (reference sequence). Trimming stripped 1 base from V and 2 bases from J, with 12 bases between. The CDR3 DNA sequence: TGTGCCACCAGCAGAGCGTGGAGGGAAACCTACGAGCAGTACTTC. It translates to CATSRAWRETYEQYF. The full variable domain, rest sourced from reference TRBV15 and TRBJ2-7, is DAMVIQNPRYQVTQFGKPVTLSCSQTLNHNVMYWYQQKSSQAPKLLFHYYDKDFNNEADTPDNFQSRRPNTSFCFLDIRSPGLGDTAMYLCATSRAWRETYEQYFGPGTRLTVT.

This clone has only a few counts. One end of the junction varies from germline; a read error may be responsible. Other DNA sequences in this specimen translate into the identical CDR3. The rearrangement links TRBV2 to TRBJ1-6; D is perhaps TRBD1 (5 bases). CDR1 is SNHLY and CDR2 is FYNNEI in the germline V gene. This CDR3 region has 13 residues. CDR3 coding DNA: TGTGCCAGCAGGACAGATTATAATTCCCCCCTCCACTTT. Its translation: CASRTDYNSPLHF. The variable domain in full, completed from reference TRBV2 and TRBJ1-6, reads EPEVTQTPSHQVTQMGQEVILRCVPISNHLYFYWYRQILGQKVEFLVSFYNNEISEKSEIFDDQFSVERPDGSNFTLKIRSTKLEDSAMYFCASRTDYNSPLHFGNGTRLTVT.

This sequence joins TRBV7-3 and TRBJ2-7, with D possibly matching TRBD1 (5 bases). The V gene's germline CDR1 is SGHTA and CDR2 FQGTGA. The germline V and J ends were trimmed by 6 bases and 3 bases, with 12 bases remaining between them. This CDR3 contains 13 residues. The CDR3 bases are TGTGCCAGCAGTCGTACCAGGGACTACGAGCAGTACTTC. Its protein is CASSRTRDYEQYF. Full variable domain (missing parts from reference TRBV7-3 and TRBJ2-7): GAGVSQTPSNKVTEKGKYVELRCDPISGHTALYWYRQSLGQGPEFLIYFQGTGAADDSGLPNDRFFAVRPEGSVSTLKIQRTERGDSAVYLCASSRTRDYEQYFGPGTRLTVT.

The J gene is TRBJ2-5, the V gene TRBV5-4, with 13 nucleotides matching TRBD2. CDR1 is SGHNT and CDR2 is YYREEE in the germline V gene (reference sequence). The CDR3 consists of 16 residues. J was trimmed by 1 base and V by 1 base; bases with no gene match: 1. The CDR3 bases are TGTGCCAGCAGCTTGAGGACTAGCGGGAGCCAAGAGACCCAGTACTTC. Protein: CASSLRTSGSQETQYF.

CDR3 nucleotides: TGTGCCAGTAGTATTTTGACAGGGGGCTCGTCTGAAGCTTTCTTT. It is translated as CASSILTGGSSEAFF. V gene TRBV19 combines with J gene TRBJ1-1; TRBD1 aligns across 10 bases. The CDR3 covers 15 residues. Per germline, CDR1 LNHDA and CDR2 SQIVND (reference sequence). The junction had 7 bases not matched to a gene; V was cut back by 3 bases and J by 6 bases.

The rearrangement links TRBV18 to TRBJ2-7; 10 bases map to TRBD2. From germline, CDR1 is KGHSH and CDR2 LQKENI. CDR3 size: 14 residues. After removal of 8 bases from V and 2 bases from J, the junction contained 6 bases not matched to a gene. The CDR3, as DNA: TGTGCCAGCGCTTCCGGGACTAGCGCCTACGAGCAGTACTTC. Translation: CASASGTSAYEQYF. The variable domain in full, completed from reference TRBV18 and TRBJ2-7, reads NAGVMQNPRHLVRRRGQEARLRCSPMKGHSHVYWYRQLPEEGLKFMVYLQKENIIDESGMPKERFSAEFPKEGPSILRIQQVVRGDSAAYFCASASGTSAYEQYFGPGTRLTVT.

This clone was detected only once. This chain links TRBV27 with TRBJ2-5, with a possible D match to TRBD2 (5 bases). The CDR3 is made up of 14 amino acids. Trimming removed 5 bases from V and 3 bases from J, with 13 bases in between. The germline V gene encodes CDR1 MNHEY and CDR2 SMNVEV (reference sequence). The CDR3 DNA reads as TGTGCCAGCAGTCCATCGAGGCGGGAAGAGACCCAGTACTTC. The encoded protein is CASSPSRREETQYF.

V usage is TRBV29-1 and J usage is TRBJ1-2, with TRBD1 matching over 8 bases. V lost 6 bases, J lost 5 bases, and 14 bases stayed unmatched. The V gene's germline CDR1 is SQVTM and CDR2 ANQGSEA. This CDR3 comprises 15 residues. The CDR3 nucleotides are TGCAGCGTCGCGTTACCACAGGGGGTATGGTATGGCTACACCTTC. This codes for CSVALPQGVWYGYTF.

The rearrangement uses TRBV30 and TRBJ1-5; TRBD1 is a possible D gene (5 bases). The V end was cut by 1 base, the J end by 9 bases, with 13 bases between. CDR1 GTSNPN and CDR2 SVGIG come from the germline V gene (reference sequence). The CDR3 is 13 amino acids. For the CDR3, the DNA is TGTGCCTGGAGTGAGATGTCTACAGGGCCCCAGCATTTT. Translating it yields CAWSEMSTGPQHF.

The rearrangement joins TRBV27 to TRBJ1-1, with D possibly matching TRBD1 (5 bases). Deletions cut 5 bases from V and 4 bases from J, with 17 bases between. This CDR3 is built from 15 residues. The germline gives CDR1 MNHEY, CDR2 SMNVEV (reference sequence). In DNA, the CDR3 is TGTGCCAGCAGTCCCTACCGGGGGGGACCCACTGAAGCTTTCTTT. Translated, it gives CASSPYRGGPTEAFF.

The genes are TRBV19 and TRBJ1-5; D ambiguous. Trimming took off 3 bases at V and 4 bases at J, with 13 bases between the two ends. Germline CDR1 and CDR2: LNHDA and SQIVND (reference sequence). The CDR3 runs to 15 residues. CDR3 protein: CASSISGVLNQPQHF. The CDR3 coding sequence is TGTGCCAGTAGTATTAGCGGGGTGTTGAATCAGCCCCAGCATTTT.